A selection of T cell receptor beta chains follows, all from one sample in a study of cytomegalovirus exposure and HLA in healthy donors. Some clones are missing from TCRdb's copy, which holds only in-frame ones; the method was immunoSEQ multiplex PCR. Among about 110,000 clones, 88% were seen once, and the ten largest hold about 2.1%. The sequencing sample was made of PBMCs. These receptors all come from a woman aged 18-29 years in good health and CMV-seronegative. The CDR3 runs from the conserved cysteine through the conserved F or W. A D gene is named only where the DNA matches it firmly. Rows give clone size only sometimes, using once, few, many, or a class for an expanded clone.

TRBV6-6	TRBJ1-3	.	11	.	CASWAGNTIYF	TGTGCCAGCTGGGCGGGAAACACCATATATTTT
TRBV27	TRBJ2-1	.	13	.	CASSLSRADEQFF	TGTGCCAGCAGTTTATCCAGGGCAGATGAGCAGTTCTTC
TRBV6-5	TRBJ1-1	TRBD1	14	few	CASSPTGENTEAFF	TGTGCCAGCAGTCCCACAGGGGAGAACACTGAAGCTTTCTTT
TRBV7-9	TRBJ1-2	.	15	few	CASSPQGQPNYGYTF	TGTGCCAGCAGCCCCCAGGGGCAGCCCAACTATGGCTACACCTTC
TRBV27	TRBJ2-3	.	13	.	CASRLTGSDTQYF	TGTGCCAGCAGATTAACAGGGAGCGACACGCAGTATTTT
TRBV7-2	TRBJ1-5	.	13	.	CASSLRDHFLQHF	TGTGCCAGCAGCTTACGGGATCACTTCCTCCAGCATTTT
TRBV28	TRBJ2-7	TRBD2	17	.	CASSSPGEAGGPREQYF	TGTGCCAGCAGTTCCCCCGGGGAAGCGGGAGGGCCGCGGGAGCAGTACTTC
TRBV5-1	TRBJ2-2	.	18	.	CASSLEPMGAPNTGELFF	TGCGCCAGCAGCTTGGAGCCGATGGGGGCGCCGAACACCGGGGAGCTGTTTTTT
TRBV28	TRBJ2-7	TRBD2	15	.	CASSFPGLGPLEQYF	TGTGCCAGCAGTTTTCCGGGACTAGGCCCCCTCGAGCAGTACTTC
TRBV19	TRBJ1-1	.	16	.	CASRNLDSPMNTEAFF	TGTGCCAGTAGGAATCTGGACAGCCCCATGAACACTGAAGCTTTCTTT
TRBV18	TRBJ2-7	TRBD1	16	once	CASSSTTGMVSYEQYF	TGTGCCAGCTCATCGACGACAGGGATGGTTAGCTACGAGCAGTACTTC
TRBV4-3	TRBJ1-1	TRBD1	15	.	CASSQGTGGNTEAFF	TGCGCCAGCAGCCAAGGGACAGGGGGCAACACTGAAGCTTTCTTT
TRBV27	TRBJ2-1	.	15	.	CASSPKRRTYNEQFF	TGTGCCAGCAGTCCGAAGCGGAGAACCTACAATGAGCAGTTCTTC
TRBV6-1	TRBJ2-1	TRBD2	15	.	CASSYPGLVPNEQFF	TGTGCCAGCAGCTATCCGGGACTAGTCCCCAATGAGCAGTTCTTC
TRBV6-5	TRBJ1-2	TRBD1	13	.	CASSGTGFSGYTF	TGTGCCAGCAGCGGGACAGGGTTCAGCGGCTACACCTTC
TRBV2	TRBJ1-1	.	15	.	CASSATGILNTEAFF	TGTGCCAGCAGCGCCACAGGGATCTTAAACACTGAAGCTTTCTTT
TRBV27	TRBJ2-1	.	14	.	CASSLFTTNNEQFF	TGTGCCAGCAGTTTGTTTACTACCAACAATGAGCAGTTCTTC
TRBV9	TRBJ2-2	TRBD2	18	.	CASSAIPGAGGFTGELFF	TGTGCCAGCAGCGCAATCCCGGGGGCGGGAGGGTTCACCGGGGAGCTGTTTTTT
TRBV6-4	TRBJ2-1	TRBD1	12	.	CASSRTGNEQFF	TGTGCCAGCAGTCGGACAGGGAATGAGCAGTTCTTC
TRBV2	TRBJ1-2	TRBD1	13	.	CASSEQQGRGYTF	TGTGCCAGCAGTGAACAACAGGGGCGAGGCTACACCTTC
TRBV27	TRBJ1-5	.	14	.	CASSSNLSNQPQHF	TGTGCCAGCAGTTCGAACCTAAGCAATCAGCCCCAGCATTTT
TRBV5-8	TRBJ1-2	TRBD1	14	.	CASSPRGLAYGYTF	TGTGCCAGCAGCCCCAGGGGGCTCGCTTATGGCTACACCTTC
TRBV28	TRBJ2-5	TRBD2	16	.	CASSSRLAGVLETQYF	TGTGCCAGCAGTTCCCGACTAGCGGGAGTACTGGAGACCCAGTACTTC
TRBV28	TRBJ1-1	TRBD1	13	.	CASRRQGGTEAFF	TGTGCCAGCAGACGACAGGGCGGCACTGAAGCTTTCTTT
TRBV11-2	TRBJ2-1	TRBD2	14	.	CASSLWSPGGEQFF	TGTGCCAGCAGCTTATGGAGCCCGGGAGGGGAGCAGTTCTTC
TRBV30	TRBJ2-1	.	16	.	CAWREAVRGNYNEQFF	TGTGCCTGGAGAGAGGCGGTTCGGGGTAACTACAATGAGCAGTTCTTC
TRBV28	TRBJ1-6	.	12	.	CAGRSYNSPLHF	TGTGCCGGGAGATCCTATAATTCACCCCTCCACTTT
TRBV5-4	TRBJ1-1	.	15	.	CASSLFAGARTEAFF	TGTGCCAGCAGCTTGTTCGCAGGGGCGCGCACTGAAGCTTTCTTT
TRBV11-2	TRBJ2-1	.	13	.	CASSTDSYNEQFF	TGTGCCAGCAGCACCGACAGCTACAATGAGCAGTTCTTC
TRBV4-2	TRBJ1-5	.	15	.	CASSRTAASNQPQHF	TGTGCCAGCAGCCGGACAGCGGCTAGCAATCAGCCCCAGCATTTT
TRBV5-6	TRBJ2-1	.	17	.	CASSSSLGGQYNDEQFF	TGTGCCAGCAGCTCTTCATTGGGGGGGCAATACAATGATGAGCAGTTCTTC
TRBV29-1	TRBJ1-2	.	12	.	CSVQYQDYGYTF	TGCAGCGTTCAGTACCAGGACTATGGCTACACCTTC
TRBV29-1	TRBJ2-1	TRBD1	14	.	CSVPTPGQGYEQFF	TGCAGCGTTCCTACTCCGGGACAGGGCTATGAGCAGTTCTTC
TRBV5-1	TRBJ2-7	.	15	.	CASSSPRRHSYEQYF	TGCGCCAGCAGCTCCCCCCGGCGGCATAGCTACGAGCAGTACTTC
TRBV5-5	TRBJ2-7	TRBD2	14	once	CATTLTSGNYEQYF	TGTGCCACCACCCTGACTAGCGGGAACTACGAGCAGTACTTC
TRBV18	TRBJ1-2	TRBD1	12	.	CASSPAPGQGHF	TGTGCCAGCTCACCAGCCCCGGGACAGGGCCACTTC
TRBV15	TRBJ2-7	TRBD1	15	.	CATSRDWNRGVEQYF	TGTGCCACCAGCAGAGATTGGAACAGGGGGGTCGAGCAGTACTTC
TRBV6-5	TRBJ2-7	TRBD1	16	.	CASSYSATGGFYEQYF	TGTGCCAGCAGTTACTCCGCGACAGGGGGCTTCTACGAGCAGTACTTC
TRBV4-3	TRBJ2-7	.	13	.	CASSQRFGYEQYF	TGCGCCAGCAGCCAACGGTTTGGCTACGAGCAGTACTTC
TRBV28	TRBJ1-6	.	14	once	CASRVGGGNSPLHF	TGTGCCAGCAGAGTGGGGGGGGGTAATTCACCCCTCCACTTT
TRBV2	TRBJ1-4	.	14	.	CASRTGGSNEKLFF	TGTGCCAGCCGAACCGGGGGGTCTAATGAAAAACTGTTTTTT
TRBV29-1	TRBJ2-1	TRBD1	14	.	CSVDPGQGDPRQFF	TGCAGCGTTGACCCGGGACAGGGGGACCCACGGCAGTTCTTC